Described below is a single TCR beta chain sequence and its context. The antigen it binds to is not known. No much larger clonotype is one base removed from it; base qualities were not supplied. This sample's time point label indicates: baseline pretreatment blood. Interpreted using the paper, the treatment or condition label stands for: 15 Gy SBRT to primary tumor, nephrectomy 4 weeks later. To follow tumor-enriched clonotypes, serial peripheral blood was collected from radiation-treated patients at baseline and at 2 weeks and 4 weeks after SBRT. Every patient's renal cell carcinoma showed clear cell pathology. Genomic DNA for TCR sequencing was prepared using the QIAamp DNA Blood Mini Kit (Qiagen). Samples were included in the analyses only if all quality control checks were passed. The data stem from a study of radiation and T cells in renal cell carcinoma (dated by TCRdb to about 2020). About the full investigation: The samples were drawn from a clinical trial, where primary renal cell carcinomas were treated with 15 Gy of stereotactic body radiation therapy and then removed by nephrectomy 4 weeks afterward. Across all 55 or so samples, several million unique CDR3 nucleotide sequences, encoding roughly 3 million unique CDR3 amino acid sequences, were identified. A total of under 60 samples underwent TCR beta sequencing, made up of about 25 tumors and about 27 peripheral blood samples.

TCR beta libraries were generated from genomic DNA with the immunoSEQ kit, following the manufacturer's recommendations. For library preparation, a first multiplex PCR was performed with proprietary primers, followed by a second PCR in which unique barcodes were added, and bead cleanups were performed after each round. Each sample batch included a kit-provided positive control reaction and a negative control reaction. The final libraries were assessed on an Agilent 4200 TapeStation D1000 ScreenTape, pooled by volume, and quantified by qPCR. An Illumina NextSeq500 fitted with a MidOutput 150-cycle cartridge performed the sequencing, running 156 Read1 cycles and 15 Index1 cycles with the kit's custom primers. The pooled library was loaded at around 1.1 pM with a 20% PhiX control spike-in. The study's own analysis went as follows. Vendor-processed data were analyzed in R, with a clonotype defined as all T cells sharing the same CDR3 nucleotide sequence. For clone abundance analyses, frequencies were normalized to the 10,000 most abundant clones in each sample. Before analysis, public T cell clones were removed, and these numbered fewer than six per sample on average. An abundance difference of at least 32-fold between compartments was the criterion for calling clonotypes tumor-enriched or baseline blood-enriched. A beta-binomial differential abundance model was used to identify clonotypes that were expanded or contracted between blood time points. The Baroni-Urbani and Buser coefficient was used to measure tumor-blood repertoire similarity, and groups were compared with two-tailed Wilcoxon tests in R. TCRdb provides this immuneACCESS table in a form limited to in-frame rearrangements. Some clones are lacking; in checked studies, under half of them reflect an unresolved V gene, and why the rest are absent is not known. Clone size and the V and J calls come from that table; the DNA yielded D and trimming. Counted in this sample were 140,000 to 150,000 clones; about 88% of them appeared once. The ten largest clones add up to roughly 4% of the sample.

Points the paper makes about the study in general: In blood, the top tumor clonotypes increased between baseline and 2 weeks post-radiation and then shrank by 4 weeks, which suggests that tumor-resident clones expanded only transiently. Changes in the blood repertoire were not tracked past 4 weeks after treatment. The single-armed trial design could not address effects of radiation dose or scheduling on the TCR repertoire. No pretreatment tumor biopsies were available, so the baseline intratumoral presence of clonotypes could not be determined.

The input for sequencing was blood, taken from a patient whose treatment included radiotherapy and nephrectomy. This TCR came from an older woman with renal cell carcinoma.

The CDR3: CASSGTRTDTQYF. The bases are TGTGCCAGTAGTGGTACTAGAACAGATACGCAGTATTTT. The chain employs TRBV19 and TRBJ2-3; a tentative D call is TRBD2 (5 bases match). Measured from the cysteine to the phenylalanine, the CDR3 is 13 residues long. The DNA shown is the 39-base CDR3, in frame from base 1. V was cut back by 5 bases and J by 3 bases, leaving a gap of 9 bases between them. The germline V gene (reference sequence) gives CDR1 as LNHDA and CDR2 as SQIVND.